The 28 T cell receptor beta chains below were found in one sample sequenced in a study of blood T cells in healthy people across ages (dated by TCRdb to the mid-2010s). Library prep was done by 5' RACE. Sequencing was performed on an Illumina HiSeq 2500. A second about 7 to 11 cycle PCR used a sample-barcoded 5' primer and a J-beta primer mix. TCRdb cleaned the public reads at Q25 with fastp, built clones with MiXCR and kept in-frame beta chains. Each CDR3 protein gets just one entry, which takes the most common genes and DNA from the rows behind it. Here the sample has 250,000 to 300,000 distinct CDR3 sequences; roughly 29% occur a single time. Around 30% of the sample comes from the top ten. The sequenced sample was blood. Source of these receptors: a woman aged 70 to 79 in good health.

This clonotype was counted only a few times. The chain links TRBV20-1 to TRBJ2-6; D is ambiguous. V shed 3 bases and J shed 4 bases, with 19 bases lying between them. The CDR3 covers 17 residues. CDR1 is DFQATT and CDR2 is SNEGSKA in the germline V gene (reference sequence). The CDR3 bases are TGCAGTGCTAGCGTTCAAGGAGCCCGGCGGGGGGCCAACGTCCTGACTTTC. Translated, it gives CSASVQGARRGANVLTF.

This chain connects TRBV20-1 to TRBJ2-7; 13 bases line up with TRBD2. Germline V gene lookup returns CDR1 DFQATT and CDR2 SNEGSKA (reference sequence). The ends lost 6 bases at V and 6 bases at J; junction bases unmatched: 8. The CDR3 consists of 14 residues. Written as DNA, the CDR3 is TGCAGTGCGCATCCGGGACTAGCGGGAACCGAGCAGTACTTC. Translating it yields CSAHPGLAGTEQYF.

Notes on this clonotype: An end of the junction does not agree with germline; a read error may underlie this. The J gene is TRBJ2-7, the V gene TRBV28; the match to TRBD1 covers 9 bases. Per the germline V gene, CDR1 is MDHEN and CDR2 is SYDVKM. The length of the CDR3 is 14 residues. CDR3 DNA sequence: TGTGCCAGCAGCCCCGGGACAGGGATGAACGAGCACTACTTC. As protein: CASSPGTGMNEHYF.

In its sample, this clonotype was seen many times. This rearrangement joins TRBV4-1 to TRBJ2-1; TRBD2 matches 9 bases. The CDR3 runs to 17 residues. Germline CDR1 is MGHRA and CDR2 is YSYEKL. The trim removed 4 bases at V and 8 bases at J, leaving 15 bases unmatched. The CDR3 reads CASSPGEREELLDEQFF. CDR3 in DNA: TGCGCCAGCAGCCCTGGGGAGCGGGAGGAACTTTTGGATGAGCAGTTCTTC.

The CDR3 here is CASSQGTSGGAKNIQYF. The CDR3 DNA is TGCGCCAGCAGCCAAGGGACTAGCGGGGGGGCCAAAAACATTCAGTACTTC. The chain has TRBV4-1 and TRBJ2-4; 14 bases are shared with TRBD2. Germline-derived CDR1 and CDR2 are MGHRA and YSYEKL. This CDR3 is 17 amino acids long. V lost 1 base and J lost 1; bases outside the gene matches: 0.

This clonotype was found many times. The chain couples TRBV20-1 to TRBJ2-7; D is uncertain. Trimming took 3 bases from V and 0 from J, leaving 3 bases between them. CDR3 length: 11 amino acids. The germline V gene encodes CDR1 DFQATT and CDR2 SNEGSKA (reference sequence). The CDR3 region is CSASGSYEQYF. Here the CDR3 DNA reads TGCAGTGCTAGCGGCTCCTACGAGCAGTACTTC.

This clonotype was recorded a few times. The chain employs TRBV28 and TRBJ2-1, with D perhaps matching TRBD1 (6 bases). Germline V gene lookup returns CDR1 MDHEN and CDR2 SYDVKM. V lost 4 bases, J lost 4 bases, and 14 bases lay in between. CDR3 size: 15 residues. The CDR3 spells CASSSQVGGYNEQFF. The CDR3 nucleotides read TGTGCCAGCAGTTCCCAGGTAGGGGGATACAATGAGCAGTTCTTC. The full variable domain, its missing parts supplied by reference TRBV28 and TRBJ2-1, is DVKVTQSSRYLVKRTGEKVFLECVQDMDHENMFWYRQDPGLGLRLIYFSYDVKMKEKGDIPEGYSVSREKKERFSLILESASTNQTSMYLCASSSQVGGYNEQFFGPGTRLTVL.

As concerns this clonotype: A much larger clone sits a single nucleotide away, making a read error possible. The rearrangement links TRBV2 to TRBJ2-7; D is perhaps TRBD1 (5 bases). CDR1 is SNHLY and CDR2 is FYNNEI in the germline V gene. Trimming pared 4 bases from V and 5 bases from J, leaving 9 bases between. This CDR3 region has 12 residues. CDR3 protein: CASSAQVHEQYF. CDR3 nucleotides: TGTGCCAGCAGTGCACAGGTCCACGAGCAGTACTTC.

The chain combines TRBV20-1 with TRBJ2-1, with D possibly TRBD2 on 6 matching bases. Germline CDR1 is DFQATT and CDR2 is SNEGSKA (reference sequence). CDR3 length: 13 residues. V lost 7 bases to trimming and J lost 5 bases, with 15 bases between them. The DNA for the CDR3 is TGCAGTGTAGCGGTCACGGTCCACAATGAGCAGTTCTTC. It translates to CSVAVTVHNEQFF.

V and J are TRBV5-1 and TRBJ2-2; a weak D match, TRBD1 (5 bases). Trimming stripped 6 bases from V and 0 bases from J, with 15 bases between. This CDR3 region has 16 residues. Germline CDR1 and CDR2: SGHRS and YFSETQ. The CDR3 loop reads CASNPSGQTNTGELFF. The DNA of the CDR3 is TGCGCCAGCAACCCTTCAGGGCAAACGAACACCGGGGAGCTGTTTTTT.

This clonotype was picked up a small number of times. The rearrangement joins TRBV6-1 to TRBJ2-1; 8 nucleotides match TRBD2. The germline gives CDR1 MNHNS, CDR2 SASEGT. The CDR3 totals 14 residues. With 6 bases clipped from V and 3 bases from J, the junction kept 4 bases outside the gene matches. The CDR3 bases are TGTGCCAGCAGCCTAGCGGGTTTCTACAATGAGCAGTTCTTC. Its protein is CASSLAGFYNEQFF.

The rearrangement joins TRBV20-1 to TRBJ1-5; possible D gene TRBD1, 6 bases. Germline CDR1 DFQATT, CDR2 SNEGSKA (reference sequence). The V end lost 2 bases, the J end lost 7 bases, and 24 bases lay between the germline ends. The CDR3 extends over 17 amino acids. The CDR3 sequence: CSARSTPRGGLHQPQHF. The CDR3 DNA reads TGCAGTGCTAGATCCACTCCGAGGGGGGGCTTACACCAGCCCCAGCATTTT.

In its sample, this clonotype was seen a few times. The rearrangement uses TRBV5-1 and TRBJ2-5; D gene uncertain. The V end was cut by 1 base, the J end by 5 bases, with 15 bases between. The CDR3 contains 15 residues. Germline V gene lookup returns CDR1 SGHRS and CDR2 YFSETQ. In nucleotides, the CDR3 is TGCGCCAGCAGCTTGCTTGAAGGTGTCTGGGAGACCCAGTACTTC. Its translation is CASSLLEGVWETQYF.

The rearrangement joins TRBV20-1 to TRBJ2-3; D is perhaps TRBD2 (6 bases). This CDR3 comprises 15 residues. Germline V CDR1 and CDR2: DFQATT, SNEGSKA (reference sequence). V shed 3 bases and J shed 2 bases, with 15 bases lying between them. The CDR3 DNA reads TGCAGTGCTAGGTCCTGGGGGGAGGCCACAGATACGCAGTATTTT. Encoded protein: CSARSWGEATDTQYF.

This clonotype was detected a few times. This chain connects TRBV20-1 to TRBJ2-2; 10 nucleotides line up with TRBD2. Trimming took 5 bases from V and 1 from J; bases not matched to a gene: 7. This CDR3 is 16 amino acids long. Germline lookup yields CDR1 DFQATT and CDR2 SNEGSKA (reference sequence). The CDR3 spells CSAPLAGALNTGELFF. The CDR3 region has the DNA TGCAGTGCTCCCCTAGCGGGAGCATTGAACACCGGGGAGCTGTTTTTT.

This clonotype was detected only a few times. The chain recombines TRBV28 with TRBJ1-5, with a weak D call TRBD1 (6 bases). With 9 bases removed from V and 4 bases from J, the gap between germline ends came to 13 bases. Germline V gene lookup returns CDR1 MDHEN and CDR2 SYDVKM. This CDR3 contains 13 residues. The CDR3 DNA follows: TGTGCCAGTCAGGACAGCGGGAATCAGCCCCAGCATTTT. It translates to CASQDSGNQPQHF.

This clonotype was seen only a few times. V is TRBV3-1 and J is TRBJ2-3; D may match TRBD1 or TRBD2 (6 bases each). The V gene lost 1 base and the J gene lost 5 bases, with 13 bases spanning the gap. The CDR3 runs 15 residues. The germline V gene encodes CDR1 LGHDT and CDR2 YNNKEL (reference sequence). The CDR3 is CASSQGGEGGDTQYF. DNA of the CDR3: TGTGCCAGCAGCCAAGGTGGAGAGGGGGGAGATACGCAGTATTTT.

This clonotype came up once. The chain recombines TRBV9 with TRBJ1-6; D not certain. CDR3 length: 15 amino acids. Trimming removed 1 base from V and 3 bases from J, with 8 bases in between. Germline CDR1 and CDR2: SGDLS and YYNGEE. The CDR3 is CASSVNVRYNSPLHF. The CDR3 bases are TGTGCCAGCAGCGTAAATGTCCGCTATAATTCACCCCTCCACTTT.

The CDR3 DNA is TGTGCCAGCAGCTGGGGACAGGGACGGCAAGAGACCCAGTACTTC. It specifies CASSWGQGRQETQYF. V gene TRBV5-6 combines with J gene TRBJ2-5, with TRBD1 matching over 9 bases. V gave up 3 bases and J gave up 2 bases; unmatched junction bases: 5. Germline-derived CDR1 and CDR2 are SGHDT and YYEEEE. The length of the CDR3 is 15 residues.

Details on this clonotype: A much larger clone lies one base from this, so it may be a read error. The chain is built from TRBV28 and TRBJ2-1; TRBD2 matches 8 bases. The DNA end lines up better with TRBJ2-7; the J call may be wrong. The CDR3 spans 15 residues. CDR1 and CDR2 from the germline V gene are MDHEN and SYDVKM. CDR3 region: CASSSPGGGTYEQYF. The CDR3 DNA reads TGTGCCAGCAGTTCCCCAGGCGGGGGGACCTACGAGCAGTACTTC.

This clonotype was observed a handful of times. The CDR3 region is CASSVDFHRTDTQYF. Written as DNA, the CDR3 is TGTGCCAGCAGCGTAGACTTTCACCGCACAGATACGCAGTATTTT. The V gene is TRBV9, the J gene TRBJ2-3; no firm D call. The CDR3 has 15 amino acids. V was trimmed by 0 bases and J by 1 base, leaving 9 bases between them. The germline CDR1 and CDR2 sequences are SGDLS and YYNGEE.

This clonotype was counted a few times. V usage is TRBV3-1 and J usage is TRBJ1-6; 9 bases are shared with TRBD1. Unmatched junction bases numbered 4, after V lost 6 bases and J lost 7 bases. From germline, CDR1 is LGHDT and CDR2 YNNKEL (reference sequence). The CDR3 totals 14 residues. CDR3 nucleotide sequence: TGTGCCAGCAGATCGGACAGGGGAAATTCACCCCTCCACTTT. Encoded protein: CASRSDRGNSPLHF.

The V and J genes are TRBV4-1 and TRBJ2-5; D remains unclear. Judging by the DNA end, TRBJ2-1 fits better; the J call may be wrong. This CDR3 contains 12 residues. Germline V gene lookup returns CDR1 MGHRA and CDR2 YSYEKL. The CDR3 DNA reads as TGCGCCAGCAGCCCCACCCTGGCAGAGCAGTTCTTC. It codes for CASSPTLAEQFF.

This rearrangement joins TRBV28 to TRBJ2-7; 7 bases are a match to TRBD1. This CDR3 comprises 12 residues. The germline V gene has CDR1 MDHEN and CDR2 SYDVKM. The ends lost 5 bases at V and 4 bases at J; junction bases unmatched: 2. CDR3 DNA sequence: TGTGCCAGCAGTGTGGACAGGTACGAGCAGTACTTC. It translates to CASSVDRYEQYF.

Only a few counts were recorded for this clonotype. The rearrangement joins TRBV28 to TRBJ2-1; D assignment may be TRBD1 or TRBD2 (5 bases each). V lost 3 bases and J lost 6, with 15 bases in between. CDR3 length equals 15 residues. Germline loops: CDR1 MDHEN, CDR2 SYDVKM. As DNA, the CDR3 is TGTGCCAGCAGTTTCGCAGGGAGTAATAGCAATGAGCAGTTCTTC. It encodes CASSFAGSNSNEQFF.

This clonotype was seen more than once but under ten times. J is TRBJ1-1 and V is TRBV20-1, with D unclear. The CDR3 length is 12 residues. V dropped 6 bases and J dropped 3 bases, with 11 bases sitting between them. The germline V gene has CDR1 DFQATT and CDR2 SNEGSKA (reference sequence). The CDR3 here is CSAPSRYTEAFF. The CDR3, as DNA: TGCAGTGCGCCTTCCAGATACACTGAAGCTTTCTTT.

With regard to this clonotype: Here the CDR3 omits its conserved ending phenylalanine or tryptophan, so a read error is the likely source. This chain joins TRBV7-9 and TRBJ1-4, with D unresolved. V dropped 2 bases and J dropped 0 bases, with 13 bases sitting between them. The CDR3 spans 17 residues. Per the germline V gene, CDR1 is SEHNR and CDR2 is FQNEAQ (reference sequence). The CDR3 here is CASSLTVSRATNEKLFC. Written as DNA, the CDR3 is TGTGCCAGCAGCTTAACGGTCAGCCGTGCAACTAATGAAAAACTGTTTTGT.

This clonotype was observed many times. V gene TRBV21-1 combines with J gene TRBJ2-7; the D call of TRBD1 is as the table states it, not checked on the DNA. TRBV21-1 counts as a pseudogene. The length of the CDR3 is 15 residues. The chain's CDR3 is CASSTDRFSSYEQYF. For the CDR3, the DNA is TGTGCCAGCAGCACAGACAGGTTTAGCTCCTACGAGCAGTACTTC.